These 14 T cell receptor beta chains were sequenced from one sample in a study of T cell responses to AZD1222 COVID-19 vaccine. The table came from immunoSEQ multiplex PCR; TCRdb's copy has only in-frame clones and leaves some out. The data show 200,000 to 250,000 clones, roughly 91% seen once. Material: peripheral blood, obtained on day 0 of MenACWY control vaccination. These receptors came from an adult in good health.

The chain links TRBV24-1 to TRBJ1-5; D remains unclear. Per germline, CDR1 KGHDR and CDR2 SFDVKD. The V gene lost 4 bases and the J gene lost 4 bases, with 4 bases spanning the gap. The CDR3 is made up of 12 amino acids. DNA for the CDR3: TGTGCCACCAGTGACCCGAATCAGCCCCAGCATTTT. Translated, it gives CATSDPNQPQHF.

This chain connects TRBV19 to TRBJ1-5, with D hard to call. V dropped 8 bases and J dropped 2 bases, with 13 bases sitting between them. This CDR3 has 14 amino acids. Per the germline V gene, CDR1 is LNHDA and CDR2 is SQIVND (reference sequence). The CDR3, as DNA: TGTGCCAGTTCCACAGTGGAAGGCAATCAGCCCCAGCATTTT. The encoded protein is CASSTVEGNQPQHF.

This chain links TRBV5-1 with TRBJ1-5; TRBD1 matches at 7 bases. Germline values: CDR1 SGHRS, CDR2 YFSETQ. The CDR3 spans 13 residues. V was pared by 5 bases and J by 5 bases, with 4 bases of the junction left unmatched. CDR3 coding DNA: TGCGCCAGCAGTCGCCAGGGGGATCAGCCCCAGCATTTT. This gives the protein CASSRQGDQPQHF.

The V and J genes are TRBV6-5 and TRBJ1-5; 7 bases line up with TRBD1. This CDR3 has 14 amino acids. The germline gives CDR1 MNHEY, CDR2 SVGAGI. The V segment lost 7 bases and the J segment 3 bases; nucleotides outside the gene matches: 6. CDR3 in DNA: TGTGCCAGCATCGAGGGACAGTCCAATCAGCCCCAGCATTTT. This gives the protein CASIEGQSNQPQHF.

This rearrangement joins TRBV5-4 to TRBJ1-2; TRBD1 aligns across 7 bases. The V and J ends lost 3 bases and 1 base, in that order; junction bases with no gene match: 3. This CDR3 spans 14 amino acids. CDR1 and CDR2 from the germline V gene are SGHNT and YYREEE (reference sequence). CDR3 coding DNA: TGTGCCAGCAGCTGGGGACAGTTTAACTATGGCTACACCTTC. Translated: CASSWGQFNYGYTF. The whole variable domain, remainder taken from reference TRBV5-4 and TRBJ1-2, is ETGVTQSPTHLIKTRGQQVTLRCSSQSGHNTVSWYQQALGQGPQFIFQYYREEENGRGNFPPRFSGLQFPNYSSELNVNALELDDSALYLCASSWGQFNYGYTFGSGTRLTVV.

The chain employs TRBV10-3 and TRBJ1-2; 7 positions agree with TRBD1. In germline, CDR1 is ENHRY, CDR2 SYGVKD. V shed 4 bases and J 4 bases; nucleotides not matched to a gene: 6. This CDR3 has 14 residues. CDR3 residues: CAISAKGAGYGYTF. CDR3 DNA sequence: TGTGCCATCAGTGCCAAGGGGGCTGGCTATGGCTACACCTTC.

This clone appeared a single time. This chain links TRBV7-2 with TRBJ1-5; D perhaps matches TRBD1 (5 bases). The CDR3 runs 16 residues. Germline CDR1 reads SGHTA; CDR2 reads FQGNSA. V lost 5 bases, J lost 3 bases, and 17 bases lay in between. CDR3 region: CASSLLDRDFNQPQHF. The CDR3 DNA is TGTGCCAGCAGCCTTCTTGACAGAGACTTCAATCAGCCCCAGCATTTT.

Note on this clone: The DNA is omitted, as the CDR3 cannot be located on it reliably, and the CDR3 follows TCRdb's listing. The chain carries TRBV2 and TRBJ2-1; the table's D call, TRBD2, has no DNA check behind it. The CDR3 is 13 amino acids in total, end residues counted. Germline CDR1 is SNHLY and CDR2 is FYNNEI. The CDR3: CASGFGGGAWEFF.

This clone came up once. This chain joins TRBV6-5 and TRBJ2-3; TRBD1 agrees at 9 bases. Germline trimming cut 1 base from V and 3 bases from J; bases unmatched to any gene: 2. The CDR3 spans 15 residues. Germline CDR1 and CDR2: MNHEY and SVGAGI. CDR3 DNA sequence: TGTGCCAGCAGTTACTTCGGACAGGGGACAGATACGCAGTATTTT. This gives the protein CASSYFGQGTDTQYF.

CDR3 nucleotide sequence: TGTGCCAGTAGTATCTCAGGGGTCCGGGGCGAGCAGTACTTC. It codes for CASSISGVRGEQYF. The gene calls are TRBV19 and TRBJ2-7, with a tentative D call TRBD1 (6 bases). The CDR3 is 14 amino acids. Germline-derived CDR1 and CDR2 are LNHDA and SQIVND (reference sequence). V lost 3 bases to trimming and J lost 6 bases, with 15 bases between them.

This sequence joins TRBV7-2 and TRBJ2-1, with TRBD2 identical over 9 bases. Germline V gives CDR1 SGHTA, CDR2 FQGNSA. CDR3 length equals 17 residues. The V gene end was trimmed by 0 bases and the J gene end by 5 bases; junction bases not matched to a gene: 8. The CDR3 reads CASSLALRLAGHNEQFF. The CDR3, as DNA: TGTGCCAGCAGCTTAGCGCTACGGCTAGCGGGGCACAATGAGCAGTTCTTC.

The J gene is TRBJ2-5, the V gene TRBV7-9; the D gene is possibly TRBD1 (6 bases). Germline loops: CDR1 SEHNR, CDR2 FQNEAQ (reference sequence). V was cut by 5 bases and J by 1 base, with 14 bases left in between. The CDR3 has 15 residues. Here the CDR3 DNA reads TGTGCCAGCAGCCCACGCCGGGACACCCAAGAGACCCAGTACTTC. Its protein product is CASSPRRDTQETQYF.

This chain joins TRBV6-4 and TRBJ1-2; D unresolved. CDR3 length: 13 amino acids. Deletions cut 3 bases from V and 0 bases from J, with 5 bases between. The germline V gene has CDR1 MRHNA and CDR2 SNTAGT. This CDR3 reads CASSEGSNYGYTF. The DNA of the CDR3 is TGTGCCAGCAGTGAGGGCTCTAACTATGGCTACACCTTC.

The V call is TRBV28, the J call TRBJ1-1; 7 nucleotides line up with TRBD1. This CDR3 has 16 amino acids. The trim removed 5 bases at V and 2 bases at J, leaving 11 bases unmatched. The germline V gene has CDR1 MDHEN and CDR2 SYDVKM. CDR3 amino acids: CASSPSSGTANTEAFF. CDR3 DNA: TGTGCCAGCAGTCCGTCCTCTGGGACAGCAAACACTGAAGCTTTCTTT.